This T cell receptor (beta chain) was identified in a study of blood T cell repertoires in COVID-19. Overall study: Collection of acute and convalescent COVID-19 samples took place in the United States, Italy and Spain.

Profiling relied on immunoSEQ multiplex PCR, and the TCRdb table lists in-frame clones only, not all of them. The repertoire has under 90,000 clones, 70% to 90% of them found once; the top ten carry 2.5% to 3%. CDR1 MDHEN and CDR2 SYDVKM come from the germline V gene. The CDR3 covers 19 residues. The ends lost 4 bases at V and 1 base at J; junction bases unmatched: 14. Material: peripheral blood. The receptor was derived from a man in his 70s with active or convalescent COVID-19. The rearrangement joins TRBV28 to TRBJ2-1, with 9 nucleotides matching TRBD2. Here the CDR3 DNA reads TGTGCCAGCAGTTCGCCCGGGACGCATGGACTAGCGTCCTACAATGAGCAGTTCTTC. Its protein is CASSSPGTHGLASYNEQFF.